This is a list of T cell receptor beta chains from one sample in a study of robustness of blood B and T cell sequencing. TCRdb fed the PCR reads into MiXCR, producing one record per CDR3 protein. The table includes some 3,600 distinct CDR3 sequences, more than 50% detected once. Sequences were obtained from peripheral blood. The origin of the receptors is a human donor in good health. Both conserved end residues are trimmed from each CDR3.

V gene	J gene	CDR3 protein
TRBV19	TRBJ1-2	ASSIEGQSYYT
TRBV6-5	TRBJ2-7	ASSYSRASNSYEQY
TRBV24-1	TRBJ2-1	ATSDFSDRGRRSNEQF
TRBV5-1	TRBJ2-7	ASRTTYRDEQY
TRBV5-4	TRBJ2-3	ASSFPDRDTDTQY
TRBV29-1	TRBJ1-1	SVLQVLNTEAF
TRBV6-1	TRBJ2-3	ASSFSTSDTDTQY
TRBV13	TRBJ2-1	ASSPVGEQF
TRBV10-3	TRBJ1-2	AIRRDGMNYGYT
TRBV29-1	TRBJ1-1	SVRKGNTEAF
TRBV11-3	TRBJ1-3	ASSFMGNSGNTIY
TRBV28	TRBJ1-1	ASSPLPGWETEAF
TRBV7-6	TRBJ1-6	ASSFLPDRANSPLH
TRBV23-1	TRBJ1-5	ARSRSGTLQPQH
TRBV7-2	TRBJ1-2	ASSLVSGVDYGYT
TRBV4-1	TRBJ1-2	ASSQAVGGNYGYT
TRBV11-3	TRBJ2-1	ASSLGASGGNEQF
TRBV5-1	TRBJ1-2	ASSLRQGAQNGYGYT
TRBV9	TRBJ1-2	ASSVDGTQAGYGYT
TRBV5-1	TRBJ2-2	ASSLAVGELF
TRBV13	TRBJ2-1	ASIPHRTGGLNEQF
TRBV29-1	TRBJ1-2	SVEDLVTARGYGYT
TRBV10-2	TRBJ1-2	ASSESLRVGYGYT
TRBV18	TRBJ1-1	ASSPRGNGPMNTEAF
TRBV6-5	TRBJ2-7	ASSYSRGGEQY
TRBV6-1	TRBJ2-7	ASSEAAYEQY
TRBV4-2	TRBJ1-1	ASSPGGRGRDTEAF
TRBV5-1	TRBJ1-5	ASSLGASSQPQH
TRBV10-3	TRBJ1-4	AIRGQGTNEKLF
TRBV29-1	TRBJ1-2	SVDGQGYGYT
TRBV7-9	TRBJ2-2	ASSLGDSPNTGELF
TRBV19	TRBJ1-2	ASSIAVGNNYGYT
TRBV2	TRBJ2-1	ASSDGQGDEQF
TRBV11-1	TRBJ2-3	ASSTGTSGGDTQY
TRBV6-5	TRBJ2-1	ASSSTATAEQF
TRBV11-3	TRBJ2-1	ASSFDRGGDEQF
TRBV5-1	TRBJ1-4	ASSLDTVNEKLF
TRBV21-1	TRBJ2-2	ASSKGLAGTNTGELF
TRBV7-3	TRBJ2-1	ASSSGNSYNEQF
TRBV15	TRBJ2-1	ATSRDLDRGLSYNEQF
TRBV5-6	TRBJ1-2	ASSRAYGYT
TRBV3-1	TRBJ1-2	ASSLVSVANYGYT
TRBV24-1	TRBJ1-1	ATSGPNTEAF
TRBV29-1	TRBJ1-1	SVAGLDRVGFNTEAF
TRBV6-1	TRBJ2-4	ASSLDRGPGNIQY
TRBV4-2	TRBJ2-7	DSSQEYRSGEQY
TRBV11-3	TRBJ1-1	ASSLNRLSTEAF
TRBV10-1	TRBJ2-1	ASSELWGSYNEQF
TRBV29-1	TRBJ2-3	SVTPGGGNTQY
TRBV2	TRBJ2-2	ASSEVSPGQGAGELF
TRBV15	TRBJ1-1	ATSRKPRDRDTEAF
TRBV19	TRBJ2-3	ASSPTGDTQY
TRBV5-1	TRBJ1-2	ASSLSGNYGYT